These 10 T cell receptor beta chains originate from one sample sequenced in a study of CXCR3-negative and CXCR3-positive naive CD8 T cells. These receptors have no identified antigens. Through 5' RACE with UMI labels, the TRB cDNA libraries were prepared. Using the 5' RACE reads, TCRdb records one entry per CDR3 protein without DNA. The sample holds around 110,000 distinct CDR3 sequences. Notes on the study in general: Greater hydrophobicity was found in TRB CDR3s of CXCR3-positive naive cells than of CXCR3-negative naive cells.

The sample taken for sequencing was naive CXCR3+ CD8+ T cells from blood. Subset noted: CD45RO-CCR7+CD27+CD95- naive CD8+ T cells expressing CXCR3 (TNR3+). Source of these receptors: a human donor in good health. Some clones in this sample may be carry-over from other donors' samples.

The chain recombines TRBV7-2 with TRBJ1-1; TCRdb selects TRBD1, and the lack of DNA leaves this call unchecked. Germline-derived CDR1 and CDR2 are SGHTA and FQGNSA. This CDR3 spans 15 amino acids. This CDR3 is CASSSLTGLFTEAFF.

The rearrangement links TRBV29-1 to TRBJ1-2. The CDR3 length is 12 residues. In germline, CDR1 is SQVTM, CDR2 ANQGSEA. The CDR3 reads CSVESGNYGYTF.

The chain employs TRBV9 and TRBJ2-7; the TRBD1 assignment by TCRdb is unverifiable without DNA. CDR3 size: 14 residues. CDR1 is SGDLS, CDR2 YYNGEE, per germline. The chain's CDR3 is CASSARTGGDEQYF.

The chain recombines TRBV24-1 with TRBJ2-7. CDR1 is KGHDR and CDR2 is SFDVKD in the germline V gene. The CDR3 totals 12 residues. CDR3 sequence: CATETGTYEQYF.

This rearrangement joins TRBV21-1 to TRBJ2-5. TRBV21-1 is termed a pseudogene. The CDR3 is 15 amino acids. The CDR3: CASSKARPNQETQHF.

V gene TRBV10-3 combines with J gene TRBJ2-1. Germline values: CDR1 ENHRY, CDR2 SYGVKD. The CDR3 covers 14 residues. The CDR3 spells CAISETAANNEQFF.

The CDR3 region is CSASPKKNTLYGDTQYF. The chain is built from TRBV20-1 and TRBJ2-3. CDR3 length equals 17 residues. Germline lookup yields CDR1 DFQATT and CDR2 SNEGSKA (reference sequence).

V gene TRBV5-1 combines with J gene TRBJ2-1; checking the TCRdb D call of TRBD1 is not possible without DNA. Germline V lookup: CDR1 SGHRS, CDR2 YFSETQ. The CDR3 length is 16 residues. This CDR3 reads CASSPGQGDSYNEQFF.

The chain carries TRBV5-1 and TRBJ2-2; TCRdb's assignment of TRBD1 cannot be checked, as there is no DNA. CDR1 is SGHRS, CDR2 YFSETQ, per germline. CDR3 length: 15 residues. The CDR3 reads CASSSDRVDTGELFF.

The chain is built from TRBV5-1 and TRBJ1-5; lacking DNA, the TRBD1 call made by TCRdb goes unchecked. The CDR3 consists of 14 residues. CDR1 and CDR2 (germline): SGHRS, YFSETQ. The chain's CDR3 is CASSLGTTNQPQHF.